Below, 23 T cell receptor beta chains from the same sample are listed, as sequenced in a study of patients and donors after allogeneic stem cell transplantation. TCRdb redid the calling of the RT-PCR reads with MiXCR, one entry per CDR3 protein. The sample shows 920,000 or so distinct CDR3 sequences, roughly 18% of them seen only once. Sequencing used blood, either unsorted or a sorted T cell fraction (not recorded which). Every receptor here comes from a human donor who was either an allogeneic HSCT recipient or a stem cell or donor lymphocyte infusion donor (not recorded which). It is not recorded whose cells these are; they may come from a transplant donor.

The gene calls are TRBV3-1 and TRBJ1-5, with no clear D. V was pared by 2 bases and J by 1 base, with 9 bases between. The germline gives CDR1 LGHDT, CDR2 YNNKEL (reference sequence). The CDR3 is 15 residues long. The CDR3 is CASSQKGLSNQPQHF. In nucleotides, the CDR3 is TGTGCCAGCAGCCAAAAGGGCTTGAGCAATCAGCCCCAGCATTTT.

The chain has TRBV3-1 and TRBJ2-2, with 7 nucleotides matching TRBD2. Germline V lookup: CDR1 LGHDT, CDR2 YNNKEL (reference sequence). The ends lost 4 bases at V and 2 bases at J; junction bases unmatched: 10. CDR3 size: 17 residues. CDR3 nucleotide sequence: TGTGCCAGCAGCCCCCGTTGGCGCGGGAGCAACACCGGGGAGCTGTTTTTT. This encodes CASSPRWRGSNTGELFF.

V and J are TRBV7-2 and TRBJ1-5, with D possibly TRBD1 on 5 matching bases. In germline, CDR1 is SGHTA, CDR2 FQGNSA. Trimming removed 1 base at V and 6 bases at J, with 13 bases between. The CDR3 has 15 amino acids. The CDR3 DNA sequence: TGTGCCAGCAGCTTAGATAGCGGCGGGGGTCAGCCCCAGCATTTT. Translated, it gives CASSLDSGGGQPQHF.

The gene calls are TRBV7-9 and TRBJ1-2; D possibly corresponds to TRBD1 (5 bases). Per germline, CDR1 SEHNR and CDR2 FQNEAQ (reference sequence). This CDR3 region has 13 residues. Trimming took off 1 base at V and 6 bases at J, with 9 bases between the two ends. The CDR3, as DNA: TGTGCCAGCAGCTTAGTGACAGTAAATGGCTACACCTTC. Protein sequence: CASSLVTVNGYTF. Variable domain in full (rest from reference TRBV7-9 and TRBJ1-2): DTGVSQNPRHKITKRGQNVTFRCDPISEHNRLYWYRQTLGQGPEFLTYFQNEAQLEKSRLLSDRFSAERPKGSFSTLEIQRTEQGDSAMYLCASSLVTVNGYTFGSGTRLTVV.

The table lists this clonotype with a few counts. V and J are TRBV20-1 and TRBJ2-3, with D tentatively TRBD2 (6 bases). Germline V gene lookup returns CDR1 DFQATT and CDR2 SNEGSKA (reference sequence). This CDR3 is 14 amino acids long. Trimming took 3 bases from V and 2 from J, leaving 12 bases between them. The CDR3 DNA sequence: TGCAGTGCTAGCGTGCCGGGAGACACAGATACGCAGTATTTT. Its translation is CSASVPGDTDTQYF.

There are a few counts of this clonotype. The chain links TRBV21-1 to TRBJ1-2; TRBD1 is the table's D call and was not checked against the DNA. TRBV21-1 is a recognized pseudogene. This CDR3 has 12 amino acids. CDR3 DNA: TGTGCCAGGGGGACGGATTCATATGGCTACACCTTC. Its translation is CARGTDSYGYTF.

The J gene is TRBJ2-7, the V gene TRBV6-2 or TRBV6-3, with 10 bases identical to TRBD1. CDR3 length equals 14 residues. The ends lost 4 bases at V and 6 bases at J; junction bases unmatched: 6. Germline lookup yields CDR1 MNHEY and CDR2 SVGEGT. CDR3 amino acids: CASSSDRGRGEQYF. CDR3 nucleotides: TGTGCCAGCAGTTCCGACAGGGGGCGTGGCGAGCAGTACTTC.

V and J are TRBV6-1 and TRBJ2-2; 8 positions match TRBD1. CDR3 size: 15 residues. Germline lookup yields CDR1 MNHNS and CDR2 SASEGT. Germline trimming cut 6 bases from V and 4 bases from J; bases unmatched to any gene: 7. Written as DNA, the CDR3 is TGTGCCAGCAGGTTGACAGGGGTGCCCACCGGGGAGCTGTTTTTT. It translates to CASRLTGVPTGELFF.

CDR3 in DNA: TGCAGCGTTGAACGGGTTTCGCAGGATGGCTACACCTTC. Protein product: CSVERVSQDGYTF. The chain has TRBV29-1 and TRBJ1-2, with D unclear. The V end was cut by 2 bases, the J end by 6 bases, with 13 bases between. In germline, CDR1 is SQVTM, CDR2 ANQGSEA. This CDR3 is 13 amino acids long.

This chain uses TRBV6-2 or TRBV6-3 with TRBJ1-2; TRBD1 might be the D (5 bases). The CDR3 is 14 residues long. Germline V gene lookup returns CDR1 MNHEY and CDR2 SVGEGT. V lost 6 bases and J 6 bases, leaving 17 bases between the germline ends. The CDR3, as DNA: TGTGCCAGCAGGTCTCCGGGACGAAGGGATGGCTACACCTTC. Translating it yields CASRSPGRRDGYTF.

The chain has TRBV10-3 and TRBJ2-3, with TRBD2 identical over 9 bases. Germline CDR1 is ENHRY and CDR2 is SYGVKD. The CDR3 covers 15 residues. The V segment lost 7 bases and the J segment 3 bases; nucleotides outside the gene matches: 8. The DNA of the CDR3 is TGTGCCATCACGAATAGCGGGGGCCAAACAGATACGCAGTATTTT. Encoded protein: CAITNSGGQTDTQYF.

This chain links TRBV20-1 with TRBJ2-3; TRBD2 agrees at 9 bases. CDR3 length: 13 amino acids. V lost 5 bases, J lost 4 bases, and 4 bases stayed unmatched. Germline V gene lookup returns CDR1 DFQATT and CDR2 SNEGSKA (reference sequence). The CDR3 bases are TGCAGTGCTCCTAGCGGGATCGCAGATACGCAGTATTTT. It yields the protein CSAPSGIADTQYF.

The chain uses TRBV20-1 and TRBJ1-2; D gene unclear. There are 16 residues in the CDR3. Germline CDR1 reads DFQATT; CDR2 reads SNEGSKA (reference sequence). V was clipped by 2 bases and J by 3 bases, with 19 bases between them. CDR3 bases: TGCAGTGCTAGAAGGACGGACCCCGGAAGGGACTATGGCTACACCTTC. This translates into CSARRTDPGRDYGYTF.

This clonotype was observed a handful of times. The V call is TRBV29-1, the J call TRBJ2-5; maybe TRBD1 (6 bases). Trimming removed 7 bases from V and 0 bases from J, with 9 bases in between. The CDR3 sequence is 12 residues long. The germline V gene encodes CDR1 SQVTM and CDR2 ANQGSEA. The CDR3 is CSAQGNQETQYF. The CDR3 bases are TGCAGCGCTCAGGGGAACCAAGAGACCCAGTACTTC. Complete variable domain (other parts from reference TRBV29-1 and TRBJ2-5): SAVISQKPSRDICQRGTSLTIQCQVDSQVTMMFWYRQQPGQSLTLIATANQGSEATYESGFVIDKFPISRPNLTFSTLTVSNMSPEDSSIYLCSAQGNQETQYFGPGTRLLVL.

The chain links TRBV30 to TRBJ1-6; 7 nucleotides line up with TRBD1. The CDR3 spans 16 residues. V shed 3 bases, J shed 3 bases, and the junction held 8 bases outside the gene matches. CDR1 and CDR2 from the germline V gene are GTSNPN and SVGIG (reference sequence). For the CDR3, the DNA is TGTGCCTGGAGCGCAGGGGGGCCGATCTATAATTCACCCCTCCACTTT. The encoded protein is CAWSAGGPIYNSPLHF.

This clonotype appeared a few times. CDR3 in amino acids: CASSQLGEELFF. The DNA for the CDR3 is TGTGCCAGCAGCCAACTAGGAGAGGAGCTGTTTTTT. This sequence joins TRBV12-3 or TRBV12-4 and TRBJ2-2, with D tentatively TRBD2 (5 bases). The CDR3 length is 12 residues. V was shortened by 6 bases and J by 10 bases, with 12 bases between the two germline ends.

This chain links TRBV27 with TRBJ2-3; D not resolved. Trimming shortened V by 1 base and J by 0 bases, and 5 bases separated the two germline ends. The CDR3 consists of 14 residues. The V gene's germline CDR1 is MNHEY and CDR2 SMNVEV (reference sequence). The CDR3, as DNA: TGTGCCAGCAGTTTATGGTCCAGCACAGATACGCAGTATTTT. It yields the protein CASSLWSSTDTQYF.

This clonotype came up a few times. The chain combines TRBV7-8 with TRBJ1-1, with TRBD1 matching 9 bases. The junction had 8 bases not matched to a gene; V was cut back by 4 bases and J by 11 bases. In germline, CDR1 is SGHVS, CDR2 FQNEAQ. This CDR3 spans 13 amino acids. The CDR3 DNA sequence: TGTGCCAGCAGCTCTACAGGGGGCGCTGGGGCTTTCTTT. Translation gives CASSSTGGAGAFF.

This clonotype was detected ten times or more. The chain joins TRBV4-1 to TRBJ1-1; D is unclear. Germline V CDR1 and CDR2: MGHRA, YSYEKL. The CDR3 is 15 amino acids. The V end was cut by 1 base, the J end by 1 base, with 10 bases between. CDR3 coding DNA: TGCGCCAGCAGCCAAGCCGCGGGTCCGAACACTGAAGCTTTCTTT. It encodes CASSQAAGPNTEAFF.

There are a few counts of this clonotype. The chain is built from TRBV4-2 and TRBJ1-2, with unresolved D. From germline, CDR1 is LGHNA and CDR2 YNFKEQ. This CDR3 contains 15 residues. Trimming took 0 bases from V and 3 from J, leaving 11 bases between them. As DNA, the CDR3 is TGTGCCAGCAGCCAAGAGGTCGCCAGGTACTATGGCTACACCTTC. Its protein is CASSQEVARYYGYTF.

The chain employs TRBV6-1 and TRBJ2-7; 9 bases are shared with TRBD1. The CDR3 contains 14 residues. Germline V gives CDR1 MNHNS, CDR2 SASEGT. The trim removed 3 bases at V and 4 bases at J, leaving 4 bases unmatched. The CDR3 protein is CASSDTGTGYEQYF. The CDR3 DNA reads TGTGCCAGCAGTGACACCGGGACAGGGTACGAGCAGTACTTC.

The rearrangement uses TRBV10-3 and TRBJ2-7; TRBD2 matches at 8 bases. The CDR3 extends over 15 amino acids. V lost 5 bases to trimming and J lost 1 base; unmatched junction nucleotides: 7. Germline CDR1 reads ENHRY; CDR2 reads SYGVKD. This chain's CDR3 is CAISSGLAASYEQYF. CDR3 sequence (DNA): TGTGCCATCAGTTCTGGACTAGCCGCTTCCTACGAGCAGTACTTC.

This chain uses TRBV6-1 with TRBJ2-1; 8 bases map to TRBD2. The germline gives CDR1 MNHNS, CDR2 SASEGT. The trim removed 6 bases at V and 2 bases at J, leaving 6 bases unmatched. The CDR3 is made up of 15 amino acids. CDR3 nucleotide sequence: TGTGCCAGCAGAATGGCGGGGGGAACCTACAATGAGCAGTTCTTC. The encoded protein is CASRMAGGTYNEQFF.